The 8 T cell receptor beta chains presented below share a single source sample, sequenced in a study of CD8 T cells in ankylosing spondylitis. Findings and caveats of the study: Made up of about eight highly homologous variants, a TCR beta motif appeared characteristic of ankylosing spondylitis blood.

TCRdb fed the 5' RACE reads into MiXCR, producing one record per CDR3 protein. The table lists fewer than 500,000 distinct CDR3 sequences, more than 25% of them singletons, with about 1% in the top ten. The antigens for these receptors are not known. Sequencing was done on a sample of blood, either unsorted or a sorted T cell fraction (not recorded which). These receptors came from a male donor with ankylosing spondylitis.

This chain uses TRBV24-1 with TRBJ2-3; 10 nucleotides match TRBD2. Looked up from germline, CDR1 is KGHDR and CDR2 is SFDVKD. The CDR3 loop spans 16 amino acids. The V gene end was trimmed by 0 bases and the J gene end by 4 bases; junction bases not matched to a gene: 3. CDR3 sequence reads: CATSDLSSGSADTQYF. The CDR3 DNA reads TGTGCCACCAGTGATTTGTCTAGCGGGAGCGCAGATACGCAGTATTTT.

The rearrangement uses TRBV6-5 and TRBJ2-2; TRBD2 might be the D (6 bases). The CDR3 covers 15 residues. Per germline, CDR1 MNHEY and CDR2 SVGAGI. The ends were cut back, 0 bases at V and 3 bases at J, with 8 bases in the middle. The CDR3 DNA follows: TGTGCCAGCAGTTACTCGGGGGGATACACCGGGGAGCTGTTTTTT. The encoded protein is CASSYSGGYTGELFF.

This chain connects TRBV12-3 or TRBV12-4 to TRBJ2-5; 14 bases are a match to TRBD2. This CDR3 is built from 17 residues. The V gene end was trimmed by 1 base and the J gene end by 4 bases; junction bases not matched to a gene: 5. As DNA, the CDR3 is TGTGCCAGCAGTTTAGAGACTAGCGGGAGGGCCCGAGAGACCCAGTACTTC. Its protein product is CASSLETSGRARETQYF.

The chain has TRBV11-2 and TRBJ2-1; tentatively, D is TRBD1 or TRBD2 (5 bases each). CDR1 and CDR2 from the germline V gene are SGHAT and FQNNGV. V lost 6 bases and J lost 2, with 11 bases in between. The CDR3 sequence is 14 residues long. The CDR3 DNA reads as TGTGCCAGCAGTCGGGGCAAGACCTACAATGAGCAGTTCTTC. It encodes CASSRGKTYNEQFF.

There are a few counts of this clonotype. This rearrangement joins TRBV20-1 to TRBJ2-7; 10 bases agree with TRBD2. This CDR3 spans 13 amino acids. Germline loops: CDR1 DFQATT, CDR2 SNEGSKA (reference sequence). V trimming: 4 bases; J trimming: 5 bases; junction bases outside the gene matches: 5. In DNA form, the CDR3 reads TGCAGTGCTAACCTAGCGGGAGCTAACGAGCAGTACGTC. Its translation is CSANLAGANEQYV.

Ten or more counts support this clonotype. V usage is TRBV12-3 or TRBV12-4 and J usage is TRBJ2-1; TRBD2 matches 7 bases. J was trimmed by 7 bases and V by 5 bases; bases with no gene match: 5. This CDR3 region has 13 residues. The CDR3 nucleotides read TGTGCCAGCAGTCTCACTAGCGCAAATGAGCAGTTCTTC. It is translated as CASSLTSANEQFF.

This sequence joins TRBV3-1 and TRBJ2-2; no clear D gene. CDR1 LGHDT and CDR2 YNNKEL come from the germline V gene (reference sequence). The CDR3 contains 13 residues. V lost 0 bases, J lost 3 bases, and 2 bases lay in between. Here the CDR3 reads CASSQEHTGELFF. The CDR3 nucleotides read TGTGCCAGCAGCCAAGAGCACACCGGGGAGCTGTTTTTT.

This chain's CDR3 is CSARDNGRAGNEQFF. For the CDR3, the DNA is TGCAGTGCTAGAGATAATGGGAGGGCCGGCAATGAGCAGTTCTTC. The chain links TRBV20-1 to TRBJ2-1; 7 bases map to TRBD2. Germline V gene lookup returns CDR1 DFQATT and CDR2 SNEGSKA (reference sequence). Trimming removed 0 bases from V and 6 bases from J; junction bases left unmatched: 8. This CDR3 has 15 amino acids.